This is a list of T cell receptor beta chains from one sample in a study of blood T cell repertoires in COVID-19. The table came from immunoSEQ multiplex PCR; TCRdb's copy has only in-frame clones and leaves some out. The sample contains over 250,000 clones, around 89% of which appear only once. Sequencing input: PBMCs or T cells enriched from blood (not recorded which). The receptor source for this set is a man aged 40-50 years who had recovered from COVID-19. The CDR3 runs from the conserved cysteine through the conserved F or W. The D gene is left open where the match is weak. Expanded clones are given a class, and other clones once, few, many or no size at all.

>.|TRBV7-2|.|TRBJ2-2
TGTGCCAGCAGCTTATGGCAGGGCGGCACCGGGGAGCTGTTTTTT
CASSLWQGGTGELFF
>.|TRBV10-3|.|TRBJ1-5
TGTGCCATCAGTGGACAGATAGATAGCAATCAGCCCCAGCATTTT
CAISGQIDSNQPQHF
>.|TRBV5-6|.|TRBJ2-7
TGTGCCAGCAGCTCCCCGCCAGGGGAAGCCTACGAGCAGTACTTC
CASSSPPGEAYEQYF
>.|TRBV9|.|TRBJ1-1
TGTGCCAGCAGCGAGGAGAGGGGGTTGGTGAACACTGAAGCTTTCTTT
CASSEERGLVNTEAFF
>.|TRBV19|.|TRBJ1-1
TGTGCCAGTTGCGACAGGTGGGCTGAAGCTTTCTTT
CASCDRWAEAFF
>.|TRBV7-8|TRBD1|TRBJ2-5
TGTGCCAGCAGCGAACGCCGGGACAGGGGGCAGGAGACCCAGTACTTC
CASSERRDRGQETQYF
>.|TRBV27|TRBD1|TRBJ1-2
TGTGCCAGCCGGGGGACAGGGGCCGGGGAATATGGCTACACCTTC
CASRGTGAGEYGYTF
>.|TRBV7-2|TRBD2|TRBJ2-2
TGTGCCAGCAGAGCAACGGGACTAGCGGGAGGTACCGGGGAGCTGTTTTTT
CASRATGLAGGTGELFF
>.|TRBV13|TRBD2|TRBJ2-3
TGTGCCAGCAGCGGACGACTAGCGGGCACAGATACGCAGTATTTT
CASSGRLAGTDTQYF
>once|TRBV9|TRBD2|TRBJ2-2
TGTGCCAGCAGCGGGACCCTTCTAGCGGGAGGCACCGGGGAGCTGTTTTTT
CASSGTLLAGGTGELFF
>.|TRBV7-3|TRBD1|TRBJ1-2
TGTGCCAGCAGCTTAGATATCCGTGACAGGGCGCGGGGCTACACCTTC
CASSLDIRDRARGYTF
>.|TRBV29-1|.|TRBJ2-3
TGCAGCGTTCGGGTTAGCTACACAGATACGCAGTATTTT
CSVRVSYTDTQYF
>once|TRBV11-2|.|TRBJ1-5
TGTGCCAGCAGCTTAGGGAACAGGTTGGGCAATCAGCCCCAGCATTTT
CASSLGNRLGNQPQHF
>.|TRBV24-1|.|TRBJ2-5
TGTGCCACCAGTGATTGGGAGAGAGGGGAGACCCAGTACTTC
CATSDWERGETQYF
>.|TRBV4-1|.|TRBJ2-7
TGCGCCAGCAGTCAAACAGCGGTTAGCTCCTACGAGCAGTACTTC
CASSQTAVSSYEQYF
>.|TRBV10-2|.|TRBJ1-6
TGCGCCAGCAGTGAGCCAAGGGGTGGCTCACCCCTCCACTTT
CASSEPRGGSPLHF
>.|TRBV28|TRBD1|TRBJ1-2
TGTGCCAGCAGCCGAGACAGGGGCCGTCGTGGCTACACCTTC
CASSRDRGRRGYTF
>.|TRBV7-7|.|TRBJ2-1
TGTGCCAGCAGCTCGGACATCGCCCCTCCCAATGAGCAGTTCTTC
CASSSDIAPPNEQFF
>.|TRBV5-6|.|TRBJ2-7
TGTGCCAGCAGCTATCCCGGGGGTGTGTACGAGCAGTACTTC
CASSYPGGVYEQYF
>few|TRBV5-6|TRBD1|TRBJ1-3
TGTGCCAGCAGCTGGGACAGGGGGCTCACGAGCTCTGGAAACACCATATATTTT
CASSWDRGLTSSGNTIYF
>.|TRBV24-1|TRBD1|TRBJ1-2
TGTGCCACCAGTGATCAGGGGACAGGGGGAGGTTTCCGCGGCTACACCTTC
CATSDQGTGGGFRGYTF
>.|TRBV12-3/TRBV12-4|.|TRBJ1-1
TGTGCCAGCCGGGTCGGGGTGAACACTGAAGCTTTCTTT
CASRVGVNTEAFF
>.|TRBV14|.|TRBJ2-7
TGTGCCAGCAGCCCCTCGCGGGGTGGGAAGTTCGTCTCCTACGAGCAGTACTTC
CASSPSRGGKFVSYEQYF
>.|TRBV21-1|.|TRBJ2-7
TGTGCCAGCAGCAAAGAGTACATGGCAGTATCCTACGAGCAGTACTTC
CASSKEYMAVSYEQYF
>.|TRBV27|.|TRBJ2-2
TGTGCCAGCAGTTCCCCGATCAGTTTTGCCGGGGAGCTGTTTTTT
CASSSPISFAGELFF
>.|TRBV28|.|TRBJ2-3
TGTGCCAGCAGTTTGGCAGTGGGAGACACAGATACGCAGTATTTT
CASSLAVGDTDTQYF
>.|TRBV3-1/TRBV3-2|.|TRBJ1-1
TGTGCCAGCAGCCCCTGGACACGGAACACTGAAGCTTTCTTT
CASSPWTRNTEAFF